Below, 18 T cell receptor beta chains from the same sample are listed, as sequenced in a study of response to subunit inactivated influenza vaccine. TCRdb re-analysed the RT-PCR reads in MiXCR, keeping a single row per CDR3 protein. Of about 650,000 distinct CDR3 sequences in the sample, 14% were seen once. The sequenced sample was PBMCs from blood, obtained less than 15 days before vaccination. These TCRs come from a man between 50 and 59 years old who received an inactivated influenza vaccine.

This chain uses TRBV24-1 with TRBJ2-1; 11 bases agree with TRBD2. The CDR3 has 16 residues. The J segment lost 8 bases and the V segment lost 0 bases, leaving 5 bases of the junction unmatched. The V gene's germline CDR1 is KGHDR and CDR2 SFDVKD. The CDR3 DNA reads TGTGCCACCAGTGATTTGGCGGGGACTAGCGGCTATGAGCAGTTCTTC. Translating gives CATSDLAGTSGYEQFF.

This clonotype was found a few times. The V call is TRBV7-2, the J call TRBJ1-3; D not resolved. This CDR3 is 14 amino acids long. V was pared by 2 bases and J by 0 bases, with 5 bases between. The germline gives CDR1 SGHTA, CDR2 FQGNSA. CDR3 nucleotide sequence: TGTGCCAGCAGCTTAATTGGCTCTGGAAACACCATATATTTT. It encodes CASSLIGSGNTIYF.

This clonotype was counted a few times. CDR3 nucleotides: TGTGCCAGCAGCTTATACCCTCAAGAGACCCAGTACTTC. Its protein product is CASSLYPQETQYF. The chain recombines TRBV5-6 with TRBJ2-5, with D hard to call. CDR1 SGHDT and CDR2 YYEEEE come from the germline V gene. The CDR3 is made up of 13 amino acids. V was trimmed by 2 bases and J by 2 bases, leaving 7 bases between them.

Only a few counts were recorded for this clonotype. The V call is TRBV28, the J call TRBJ2-1; 8 bases match TRBD2. The germline gives CDR1 MDHEN, CDR2 SYDVKM. After removal of 4 bases from V and 5 bases from J, the junction contained 10 bases not matched to a gene. The CDR3 length is 16 residues. The CDR3 region is CASSSFGLATNNEQFF. The CDR3, as DNA: TGTGCCAGCAGTTCCTTCGGACTAGCAACTAACAATGAGCAGTTCTTC.

The rearrangement uses TRBV19 and TRBJ1-1; D perhaps matches TRBD1 (6 bases). This CDR3 has 14 residues. CDR1 and CDR2 (germline): LNHDA, SQIVND (reference sequence). Trimming cost V 6 bases and J 10 bases, with 21 bases left between them. CDR3 sequence reads: CASSGNRDTAAAFF. The CDR3 nucleotides read TGTGCCAGTAGCGGAAACCGGGACACCGCGGCAGCTTTCTTT.

The chain has TRBV20-1 and TRBJ2-3; D ambiguous. The CDR3 consists of 14 residues. V was clipped by 3 bases and J by 7 bases, with 17 bases between them. Germline assignment: CDR1 DFQATT and CDR2 SNEGSKA (reference sequence). CDR3 DNA: TGCAGTGCTAGTAAGACGCCCGGAATCCATACGCAGTATTTT. This encodes CSASKTPGIHTQYF.

The chain is built from TRBV27 and TRBJ2-7; no firm D call. The CDR3 is 13 residues long. The germline V gene has CDR1 MNHEY and CDR2 SMNVEV (reference sequence). V was cut by 10 bases and J by 3 bases, with 16 bases left in between. The CDR3 nucleotides are TGTGCCATCTGGCCGGGCGATAGCTACGAGCAGTACTTC. It yields the protein CAIWPGDSYEQYF.

In its sample, this clonotype was seen many times. The chain joins TRBV15 to TRBJ2-2, with TRBD1 as a possible D gene (5 bases). Between the trimmed V and J ends, which lost 2 bases and 1 base, there was a span of 11 bases. The CDR3 totals 16 residues. Germline V gene sequence: CDR1 LNHNV, CDR2 YYDKDF (reference sequence). This CDR3 is CATSRSPGQNTGELFF. The CDR3 bases are TGTGCCACCAGCAGATCTCCCGGACAGAACACCGGGGAGCTGTTTTTT.

The J gene is TRBJ2-7, the V gene TRBV7-6; D perhaps matches TRBD1 (6 bases). CDR1 and CDR2 from the germline V gene are SGHVS and FNYEAQ. V dropped 5 bases and J dropped 3 bases, with 11 bases sitting between them. The CDR3 totals 13 residues. CDR3 amino acids: CASSTGQLYEQYF. For the CDR3, the DNA is TGTGCCAGCAGCACCGGACAGCTCTACGAGCAGTACTTC.

The chain has TRBV15 and TRBJ2-7; D call uncertain. The germline V gene has CDR1 LNHNV and CDR2 YYDKDF (reference sequence). This CDR3 region has 13 residues. V was shortened by 0 bases and J by 4 bases, with 7 bases between the two germline ends. The CDR3 nucleotides are TGTGCCACCAGCAGAGACCAGGCTTACGAGCAGTACTTC. It translates to CATSRDQAYEQYF.

The chain has TRBV5-4 and TRBJ2-3; TRBD2 is a possible D gene (6 bases). The CDR3 spans 14 residues. CDR1 and CDR2 (germline): SGHNT, YYREEE (reference sequence). V lost 3 bases, J lost 4 bases, and 12 bases lay in between. The CDR3 bases are TGTGCCAGCAGCTCTCTGACTAGTGCAGATACGCAGTATTTT. Its translation: CASSSLTSADTQYF.

With respect to this clonotype: Sequence at one end of the junction differs from germline and may be a read error. The J gene is TRBJ1-4, the V gene TRBV4-3; 9 bases line up with TRBD1. The CDR3 has 16 residues. CDR1 and CDR2 from the germline V gene are LGHNA and YSLEER. The CDR3 loop reads CASSNRDRVTNEKLLF. The CDR3, as DNA: TGCGCCAGCAGCAACCGGGACAGGGTTACTAATGAAAAACTGCTTTTT.

The chain carries TRBV10-3 and TRBJ2-5; the match to TRBD1 covers 7 bases. Germline lookup yields CDR1 ENHRY and CDR2 SYGVKD. With 3 bases clipped from V and 3 bases from J, the junction kept 4 bases outside the gene matches. The CDR3 contains 14 residues. DNA for the CDR3: TGTGCCATCAGTGAAGGGGGACAGAAAGAGACCCAGTACTTC. This encodes CAISEGGQKETQYF.

This clonotype showed up just a few times. This sequence joins TRBV28 and TRBJ1-6, with D possibly matching TRBD1 (5 bases). The V and J ends lost 2 bases and 7 bases respectively, with 9 bases between them. Germline CDR1 is MDHEN and CDR2 is SYDVKM. The CDR3 contains 14 residues. The CDR3 region is CASSLPGWNSPLHF. DNA for the CDR3: TGTGCCAGCAGTTTACCAGGGTGGAATTCACCCCTCCACTTT.

This clonotype was observed a few times. The chain couples TRBV7-2 to TRBJ2-1; possibly TRBD1 or TRBD2 for D (6 bases each). CDR3 size: 14 residues. V lost 5 bases and J lost 6, with 14 bases in between. The germline V gene encodes CDR1 SGHTA and CDR2 FQGNSA. In DNA, the CDR3 is TGTGCCAGCAGCCCGGGGGCGATACCCAATGAGCAGTTCTTC. The encoded protein is CASSPGAIPNEQFF.

This clonotype was seen only a few times. The V call is TRBV5-6, the J call TRBJ1-5; D not certain. The CDR3 spans 15 residues. Germline CDR1 SGHDT, CDR2 YYEEEE. V lost 1 base to trimming and J lost 0 bases, with 8 bases between them. The CDR3 sequence: CASSLTAYSNQPQHF. The CDR3 region has the DNA TGTGCCAGCAGCTTGACAGCTTATAGCAATCAGCCCCAGCATTTT.

J is TRBJ1-5 and V is TRBV2; the D is unclear. The CDR3 length is 15 residues. The ends were cut back, 8 bases at V and 2 bases at J, with 16 bases in the middle. CDR1 is SNHLY, CDR2 FYNNEI, per germline. The CDR3 DNA follows: TGTGCCAGCTCCCGACAAAGTTCTCGCAATCAGCCCCAGCATTTT. Protein sequence: CASSRQSSRNQPQHF.

This rearrangement joins TRBV7-2 to TRBJ1-5; the match to TRBD1 covers 7 bases. Germline loops: CDR1 SGHTA, CDR2 FQGNSA. V shed 8 bases, J shed 3 bases, and the junction held 13 bases outside the gene matches. The CDR3 spans 16 residues. The CDR3 loop reads CASSLGATGYNQPQHF. DNA for the CDR3: TGTGCCAGCTCCCTGGGGGCGACAGGGTACAATCAGCCCCAGCATTTT.